Listed here is a single T cell receptor (beta chain). Its matching antigen is unknown. This sample was taken from a study of cytomegalovirus exposure and HLA in healthy donors. In nominal health when sampled, donors likely had unrecorded immune exposures nonetheless. Researchers ran the PCR with 60 Vbeta and 13 Jbeta primers. TCRdb keeps only in-frame clones here, not all; method: immunoSEQ multiplex PCR. This table holds about 140,000 clones, about 75% found once. Overall study results and limits: Donors were assumed by presence/absence analyses to have roughly uniform sequencing depth.

CDR3 length equals 16 residues. The ends were cut back, 2 bases at V and 0 bases at J, with 10 bases in the middle. The germline gives CDR1 MNHEY, CDR2 SMNVEV (reference sequence). This sequence originates from a man in his late teens or twenties in good health and CMV-seronegative. The sequencing input was PBMCs. The chain combines TRBV27 with TRBJ2-2, with TRBD1 as a possible D gene (6 bases). The CDR3 nucleotides are TGTGCCAGCAGTTTAGACAGGCGAACGAACACCGGGGAGCTGTTTTTT. It specifies CASSLDRRTNTGELFF.